This T cell receptor (beta chain) was recorded in a study of blood T cell repertoires in COVID-19. As for the study in general: The United States, Italy and Spain were the sources of the acute and convalescent COVID-19 samples.

Clones were read by immunoSEQ multiplex PCR, and TCRdb kept only the in-frame ones, dropping some. The table lists 250,000 or so clones, approximately 83% of them singletons, with 3% to 4% in the top ten. The sample holds a few counts of this clone. The CDR3 sequence is 14 residues long. Germline V gene lookup returns CDR1 SGDLS and CDR2 YYNGEE. V shed 3 bases and J shed 1 base, with 10 bases lying between them. Sequenced input: PBMCs or T cells enriched from blood (not recorded which). This TCR came from a woman between 40 and 50 years old who had been exposed to COVID-19. This chain joins TRBV9 and TRBJ1-2; D is possibly TRBD1 (5 bases). The CDR3 bases are TGTGCCAGCAGCGCAGGACATTTTAACTATGGCTACACCTTC. This gives the protein CASSAGHFNYGYTF. The whole variable domain, filled in from reference TRBV9 and TRBJ1-2, reads DSGVTQTPKHLITATGQRVTLRCSPRSGDLSVYWYQQSLDQGLQFLIQYYNGEERAKGNILERFSAQQFPDLHSELNLSSLELGDSALYFCASSAGHFNYGYTFGSGTRLTVV.